The 30 T cell receptor beta chains below were found in one sample sequenced in a study of blood T cell repertoires in COVID-19. Profiled with immunoSEQ multiplex PCR; TCRdb holds only in-frame clones, not every one. The sample includes some 250,000 clones, just over 90% of them seen just once. The specimen sequenced was PBMCs or T cells enriched from blood (not recorded which). These receptors originate from a woman between 35 and 50 years old with acute COVID-19.

V and J are TRBV10-3 and TRBJ2-7; D uncertain. V dropped 7 bases and J dropped 0 bases, with 10 bases sitting between them. The CDR3 runs to 13 residues. CDR1 is ENHRY and CDR2 is SYGVKD in the germline V gene. The CDR3 coding sequence is TGTGCCATCACGGTCCGGAGCTCCTACGAGCAGTACTTC. Translating gives CAITVRSSYEQYF.

V usage is TRBV19 and J usage is TRBJ2-2; possibly TRBD1 for D (6 bases). Trimming removed 4 bases from V and 4 bases from J, with 13 bases in between. Germline V CDR1 and CDR2: LNHDA, SQIVND (reference sequence). This CDR3 has 15 amino acids. The CDR3 nucleotides read TGTGCCAGTAGTACCTCAGGACAGAGCACCGGGGAGCTGTTTTTT. Amino acids: CASSTSGQSTGELFF.

V and J are TRBV6-2 or TRBV6-3 and TRBJ2-3; TRBD2 is a possible D gene (6 bases). From germline, CDR1 is MNHEY and CDR2 SVGEGT. The CDR3 is made up of 15 amino acids. Between the trimmed V and J ends, which lost 0 bases and 2 bases, there was a span of 9 bases. This chain's CDR3 is CASSYSGGATDTQYF. The CDR3, as DNA: TGTGCCAGCAGTTACTCGGGGGGAGCCACAGATACGCAGTATTTT.

The chain is built from TRBV6-5 and TRBJ2-1, with TRBD2 matching over 10 bases. J was trimmed by 0 bases and V by 8 bases; bases with no gene match: 4. The germline CDR1 and CDR2 sequences are MNHEY and SVGAGI. The CDR3 runs to 15 residues. CDR3 protein: CASERGGSSYNEQFF. DNA of the CDR3: TGTGCCAGCGAGCGGGGGGGGAGCTCCTACAATGAGCAGTTCTTC.

The CDR3 spells CASIRDGGMGYTF. In nucleotides, the CDR3 is TGTGCCAGCATCCGGGACGGAGGGATGGGCTACACCTTC. The rearrangement links TRBV2 to TRBJ1-2, with D possibly being TRBD1 (5 bases). Trimming took 7 bases from V and 8 from J, leaving 17 bases between them. This CDR3 is 13 amino acids long. Germline V CDR1 and CDR2: SNHLY, FYNNEI.

The V call is TRBV24-1, the J call TRBJ1-1; D not certain. The CDR3 runs to 12 residues. Trimming left V 10 bases short and J 5 bases short, with 13 bases between. Germline V lookup: CDR1 KGHDR, CDR2 SFDVKD. CDR3 sequence (DNA): TGTGCCACGAGAGTCCGGGGAACTGAAGCTTTCTTT. Its protein product is CATRVRGTEAFF.

V is TRBV2 and J is TRBJ1-6; 9 bases fit TRBD1. V was pared by 5 bases and J by 9 bases, with 8 bases of the junction left unmatched. Germline CDR1 and CDR2: SNHLY and FYNNEI. CDR3 length equals 15 residues. The CDR3 loop is CASSRGGTGISPLHF. Here the CDR3 DNA reads TGTGCCAGCAGTCGAGGGGGGACAGGGATTTCACCCCTCCACTTT.

The chain couples TRBV11-2 to TRBJ2-7, with TRBD2 matching over 9 bases. The junction had 7 bases not matched to a gene; V was cut back by 0 bases and J by 7 bases. The CDR3 totals 15 residues. CDR1 is SGHAT, CDR2 FQNNGV, per germline. The CDR3 bases are TGTGCCAGCAGCTTAGATTCGCGGGAGGGGCGAGAGCAGTACTTC. This translates into CASSLDSREGREQYF.

The rearrangement joins TRBV11-2 to TRBJ2-5; no definite D call. CDR3 length: 13 residues. Trimming stripped 3 bases from V and 3 bases from J, with 8 bases between. Germline V gene data show CDR1 as SGHAT and CDR2 as FQNNGV. CDR3 region: CASSLFLEETQYF. Written as DNA, the CDR3 is TGTGCCAGCAGCTTGTTCCTCGAAGAGACCCAGTACTTC. Using reference TRBV11-2 and TRBJ2-5 for the parts outside the CDR3, the full variable domain is EAGVAQSPRYKIIEKRQSVAFWCNPISGHATLYWYQQILGQGPKLLIQFQNNGVVDDSQLPKDRFSAERLKGVDSTLKIQPAKLEDSAVYLCASSLFLEETQYFGPGTRLLVL.

This CDR3 reads CASSPLPGENYGYTF. DNA of the CDR3: TGTGCCAGCTCACCGCTCCCGGGTGAAAACTATGGCTACACCTTC. The chain carries TRBV18 and TRBJ1-2; D call uncertain. Trimming shortened V by 3 bases and J by 2 bases, and 13 bases separated the two germline ends. The length of the CDR3 is 15 residues. Looked up from germline, CDR1 is KGHSH and CDR2 is LQKENI.

The chain combines TRBV28 with TRBJ1-4, with 7 nucleotides matching TRBD1. The V gene's germline CDR1 is MDHEN and CDR2 SYDVKM. Unmatched junction bases numbered 7, after V lost 2 bases and J lost 7 bases. This CDR3 has 15 amino acids. CDR3 in DNA: TGTGCCAGCAGTTTAGACGACAGGGTCGGTGAAAAACTGTTTTTT. This gives the protein CASSLDDRVGEKLFF.

The chain is built from TRBV24-1 and TRBJ1-2; 7 bases line up with TRBD1. The CDR3 sequence is 15 residues long. The germline V gene encodes CDR1 KGHDR and CDR2 SFDVKD. V gave up 4 bases and J gave up 2 bases; unmatched junction bases: 6. In nucleotides, the CDR3 is TGTGCCACCAGTGACCTTAACAGGGGAAACTATGGCTACACCTTC. Protein product: CATSDLNRGNYGYTF.

This chain uses TRBV3-1 (or the pseudogene TRBV3-2) with TRBJ2-2; the match to TRBD1 covers 11 bases. J was trimmed by 4 bases and V by 5 bases; bases with no gene match: 6. The CDR3 spans 16 residues. The germline gives CDR1 LGHDT, CDR2 YNNKEL (reference sequence). The CDR3 bases are TGTGCCAGCAGCGCCCGGACAGGGGGCGGCACCGGGGAGCTGTTTTTT. This sequence encodes CASSARTGGGTGELFF.

This chain links TRBV5-1 with TRBJ2-2, with no clear D. The CDR3 spans 14 residues. V was pared by 1 base and J by 4 bases, with 8 bases between. Germline values: CDR1 SGHRS, CDR2 YFSETQ. This chain's CDR3 is CASSLSHSTGELFF. CDR3 bases: TGCGCCAGCAGCTTGAGCCACTCCACCGGGGAGCTGTTTTTT.

The CDR3: CASSLVGTGGHEQFF. The CDR3 DNA follows: TGTGCCAGCAGCTTAGTCGGGACAGGGGGTCATGAGCAGTTCTTC. The genes are TRBV11-3 and TRBJ2-1; TRBD1 matches at 11 bases. Trimming at V came to 1 base and at J to 8 bases, leaving 4 bases not matched to a gene. CDR1 SGHNT and CDR2 YENEEA come from the germline V gene. CDR3 length equals 15 residues. The full variable domain, its missing parts supplied by reference TRBV11-3 and TRBJ2-1, is EAGVVQSPRYKIIEKKQPVAFWCNPISGHNTLYWYLQNLGQGPELLIRYENEEAVDDSQLPKDRFSAERLKGVDSTLKIQPAELGDSAVYLCASSLVGTGGHEQFFGPGTRLTVL.

The chain employs TRBV9 and TRBJ2-1, with 7 nucleotides matching TRBD1. CDR1 and CDR2 (germline): SGDLS, YYNGEE. The CDR3 is 12 amino acids. J lost 8 bases, V lost 3 bases, and 2 bases had no gene match. For the CDR3, the DNA is TGTGCCAGCAGCGGTGACAGGGATGAGCAGTTCTTC. This gives the protein CASSGDRDEQFF.

V usage is TRBV5-1 and J usage is TRBJ2-1, with D perhaps matching TRBD2 (6 bases). This CDR3 has 13 residues. The V end was cut by 5 bases, the J end by 1 base, with 7 bases between. From germline, CDR1 is SGHRS and CDR2 YFSETQ. In DNA, the CDR3 is TGCGCCAGCAGGGACTATTCCTACAATGAGCAGTTCTTC. The encoded protein is CASRDYSYNEQFF.

The V gene is TRBV19, the J gene TRBJ1-1, with 8 positions matching TRBD1. Unmatched junction bases numbered 10, after V lost 7 bases and J lost 6 bases. Germline V lookup: CDR1 LNHDA, CDR2 SQIVND (reference sequence). This CDR3 spans 14 amino acids. The CDR3 nucleotides are TGTGCCAGTACTCCGGACAGGGCTCGTGCTGAAGCTTTCTTT. It specifies CASTPDRARAEAFF. The full variable domain, its missing parts supplied by reference TRBV19 and TRBJ1-1, is DGGITQSPKYLFRKEGQNVTLSCEQNLNHDAMYWYRQDPGQGLRLIYYSQIVNDFQKGDIAEGYSVSREKKESFPLTVTSAQKNPTAFYLCASTPDRARAEAFFGQGTRLTVV.

The rearrangement links TRBV11-1 to TRBJ1-2, with TRBD1 as a possible D gene (6 bases). The germline gives CDR1 SGHAT, CDR2 FQDESV (reference sequence). This CDR3 has 12 residues. The V end lost 3 bases, the J end lost 8 bases, and 10 bases lay between the germline ends. The CDR3 loop reads CASSFTGTGYTF. The CDR3 DNA follows: TGTGCCAGCAGCTTTACAGGGACCGGCTACACCTTC.

The chain recombines TRBV3-1 (or the pseudogene TRBV3-2) with TRBJ2-4, with D possibly TRBD1 on 6 matching bases. The germline V and J ends were trimmed by 4 bases and 0 bases, with 7 bases remaining between them. Germline assignment: CDR1 LGHDT and CDR2 YNNKEL (reference sequence). The CDR3 contains 14 residues. CDR3 in amino acids: CASSPRGAKNIQYF. The DNA of the CDR3 is TGTGCCAGCAGCCCCAGGGGAGCCAAAAACATTCAGTACTTC.

This clone has just one count. V usage is TRBV24-1 and J usage is TRBJ1-1, with D perhaps TRBD1 (6 bases). Germline V CDR1 and CDR2: KGHDR, SFDVKD. The CDR3 totals 13 residues. V gave up 9 bases and J gave up 2 bases, with 12 bases separating them. The CDR3 coding sequence is TGTGCCACCTCCGGGACATCCAACACTGAAGCTTTCTTT. Its translation is CATSGTSNTEAFF.

This chain links TRBV7-2 with TRBJ2-5; no firm D call. CDR1 is SGHTA and CDR2 is FQGNSA in the germline V gene. The CDR3 sequence is 14 residues long. Trimming cost V 3 bases and J 5 bases, with 13 bases left between them. CDR3: CASSFGLVTETQYF. CDR3 bases: TGTGCCAGCAGCTTTGGTTTAGTAACCGAGACCCAGTACTTC.

This clone was seen only once. CDR3 amino acids: CAWSSWTGKSRDTQYF. For the CDR3, the DNA is TGTGCCTGGAGTTCCTGGACAGGGAAGAGTCGAGATACGCAGTATTTT. The J gene is TRBJ2-3, the V gene TRBV30; 8 bases align to TRBD1. J lost 5 bases, V lost 2 bases, and 12 bases had no gene match. Germline V gives CDR1 GTSNPN, CDR2 SVGIG (reference sequence). The CDR3 loop spans 16 amino acids.

J is TRBJ1-2 and V is TRBV4-1; 11 bases are shared with TRBD1. V trimming: 3 bases; J trimming: 7 bases; junction bases outside the gene matches: 10. Germline lookup yields CDR1 MGHRA and CDR2 YSYEKL. This CDR3 has 16 residues. The CDR3 spells CASSQLPGQGVGGYTF. In nucleotides, the CDR3 is TGCGCCAGCAGCCAGCTCCCGGGACAGGGGGTAGGTGGCTACACCTTC.

This chain joins TRBV21-1 and TRBJ2-1; the table's D call TRBD2 went unverified against the DNA. TRBV21-1 is a pseudogene segment. The CDR3 spans 17 residues. CDR3 region: CASSKGLAGRSYNEQFF. The DNA for the CDR3 is TGTGCCAGCAGCAAGGGACTAGCGGGCCGCTCCTACAATGAGCAGTTCTTC.

The chain uses TRBV2 and TRBJ1-5; unclear D gene. The CDR3 contains 14 residues. Deletions cut 5 bases from V and 7 bases from J, with 15 bases between. Germline CDR1 is SNHLY and CDR2 is FYNNEI. CDR3 protein: CASSQREGRQPQHF. The CDR3 nucleotides are TGTGCCAGCAGTCAAAGAGAGGGCAGGCAGCCCCAGCATTTT.

Here the CDR3 reads CASSLTSTNEKLFF. The DNA for the CDR3 is TGTGCCAGCAGCTTAACTTCAACTAATGAAAAACTGTTTTTT. This chain uses TRBV7-6 with TRBJ1-4; D unresolved. V gave up 2 bases and J gave up 0 bases, with 4 bases separating them. The germline V gene encodes CDR1 SGHVS and CDR2 FNYEAQ. The CDR3 is 14 amino acids.

There are a few counts of this clone. Other DNA sequences in the same sample also yield this CDR3. The chain is built from TRBV4-2 and TRBJ2-6; no reliable D call. V was trimmed by 0 bases and J by 0 bases, leaving 6 bases between them. CDR1 and CDR2 (germline): LGHNA, YNFKEQ. CDR3 size: 16 residues. As DNA, the CDR3 is TGTGCCAGCAGCCAAGACTTGTCCTCTGGGGCCAACGTCCTGACTTTC. Amino acids: CASSQDLSSGANVLTF.

The chain uses TRBV3-1 (or the pseudogene TRBV3-2) and TRBJ1-5; tentative D call: TRBD1 (5 bases). Germline V gene sequence: CDR1 LGHDT, CDR2 YNNKEL (reference sequence). V was cut by 4 bases and J by 10 bases, with 11 bases left in between. The CDR3 totals 12 residues. The CDR3 sequence is CASSLLGGPQHF. For the CDR3, the DNA is TGTGCCAGCAGCCTTCTGGGGGGTCCCCAGCATTTT.

The chain employs TRBV20-1 and TRBJ1-6; 8 bases agree with TRBD1. The CDR3 totals 15 residues. In germline, CDR1 is DFQATT, CDR2 SNEGSKA (reference sequence). V trimming: 3 bases; J trimming: 1 base; junction bases outside the gene matches: 2. CDR3 loop: CSASYRGSYNSPLHF. In DNA form, the CDR3 reads TGCAGTGCTAGTTACAGGGGGTCCTATAATTCACCCCTCCACTTT.